Each of the 17 T cell receptor beta chains below was sequenced from the same sample in a study of graft-versus-host responses after intestinal transplantation. Sequencing used immunoSEQ multiplex PCR; TCRdb keeps in-frame clones, though not all of them. The repertoire holds approximately 77,000 clones, about 92% seen once, with 0.55% to 0.75% in the top ten. This specimen consisted of PBMCs, obtained 98 days after intestinal transplantation. These receptors were taken from a human patient who received an intestinal transplant, so some T cells may come from the graft donor.

This chain connects TRBV11-2 to TRBJ2-1, with TRBD1 identical over 7 bases. Germline V gene sequence: CDR1 SGHAT, CDR2 FQNNGV. With 5 bases clipped from V and 4 bases from J, the junction kept 5 bases outside the gene matches. This CDR3 is 14 amino acids long. The CDR3: CASSPQGLYNEQFF. The CDR3 coding sequence is TGTGCCAGCAGCCCACAGGGGCTATACAATGAGCAGTTCTTC.

The V call is TRBV10-3, the J call TRBJ1-1; tentatively, D is TRBD1 (6 bases). CDR1 is ENHRY, CDR2 SYGVKD, per germline. There are 15 residues in the CDR3. Trimming left V 6 bases short and J 0 bases short, with 14 bases between. Here the CDR3 DNA reads TGTGCCATCAGCCCAGGGGTTCTCATGAACACTGAAGCTTTCTTT. This codes for CAISPGVLMNTEAFF.

V is TRBV6-5 and J is TRBJ1-5; D uncertain. V shed 4 bases and J shed 1 base, with 5 bases lying between them. The CDR3 extends over 13 amino acids. Germline CDR1 and CDR2: MNHEY and SVGAGI. CDR3 sequence (DNA): TGTGCCAGCAGTTCTGACAGCAATCAGCCCCAGCATTTT. This gives the protein CASSSDSNQPQHF.

Turning to this clone: The same CDR3 is also encoded by other DNA sequences in this sample. The CDR3, as DNA: TGCGCCAGCAGCTTTGGGGGCTACGAGCAGTACTTC. Protein sequence: CASSFGGYEQYF. The chain combines TRBV5-1 with TRBJ2-7; D is perhaps TRBD1 or TRBD2 (5 bases each). Germline V CDR1 and CDR2: SGHRS, YFSETQ. V dropped 2 bases and J dropped 3 bases, with 6 bases sitting between them. This CDR3 is built from 12 residues.

This sequence joins TRBV7-9 and TRBJ2-7; no reliable D call. The CDR3 is 14 residues long. V lost 6 bases, J lost 4 bases, and 16 bases lay in between. Germline V gives CDR1 SEHNR, CDR2 FQNEAQ (reference sequence). This chain's CDR3 is CASSSGSGQYEQYF. The CDR3 nucleotides are TGTGCCAGCAGTTCCGGGTCGGGCCAGTACGAGCAGTACTTC.

The J gene is TRBJ1-1, the V gene TRBV5-1; the D gene is possibly TRBD1 (6 bases). V was pared by 3 bases and J by 5 bases, with 20 bases between. CDR3 size: 16 residues. Germline loops: CDR1 SGHRS, CDR2 YFSETQ. Written as DNA, the CDR3 is TGCGCCAGCAGCTGGGGACCGGGGGCGGCGGGGACTGAAGCTTTCTTT. Protein: CASSWGPGAAGTEAFF.

The chain combines TRBV6-5 with TRBJ2-7; no definite D call. This CDR3 has 12 residues. The V gene's germline CDR1 is MNHEY and CDR2 SVGAGI. V gave up 5 bases and J gave up 0 bases, with 5 bases separating them. CDR3 bases: TGTGCCAGCAGTGGGCTCTCCTACGAGCAGTACTTC. As protein: CASSGLSYEQYF.

This chain links TRBV10-3 with TRBJ1-1, with no clear D. CDR3 length: 18 amino acids. With 0 bases removed from V and 1 base from J, the gap between germline ends came to 18 bases. CDR1 is ENHRY and CDR2 is SYGVKD in the germline V gene. The CDR3, as DNA: TGTGCCATCAGTGAGTCCAGAAGGCTCGGTAAGGAGAACACTGAAGCTTTCTTT. It codes for CAISESRRLGKENTEAFF.

The rearrangement uses TRBV9 and TRBJ2-1; a weak D match, TRBD2 (5 bases). The V gene's germline CDR1 is SGDLS and CDR2 YYNGEE. Trimming left V 0 bases short and J 3 bases short, with 10 bases between. This CDR3 is built from 15 residues. The CDR3 DNA sequence: TGTGCCAGCAGCGTAGTCGGAGGAGGCTACAATGAGCAGTTCTTC. It translates to CASSVVGGGYNEQFF.

This clone was counted once. Other DNA sequences in this specimen translate into the identical CDR3. V gene TRBV6-4 combines with J gene TRBJ2-3, with TRBD2 identical over 10 bases. The trim removed 0 bases at V and 4 bases at J, leaving 1 base unmatched. CDR3 length equals 15 residues. CDR1 and CDR2 (germline): MRHNA, SNTAGT. In DNA, the CDR3 is TGTGCCAGCAGTGACTCGCTAGCGGGAGCAGATACGCAGTATTTT. It codes for CASSDSLAGADTQYF.

The rearrangement joins TRBV14 to TRBJ2-7; TRBD2 might be the D (6 bases). Between the trimmed V and J ends, which lost 2 bases and 2 bases, there was a span of 13 bases. Germline CDR1 SGHDN, CDR2 FVKESK. This CDR3 comprises 15 residues. The DNA for the CDR3 is TGTGCCAGCAGCCAATGGGACTCCTCTACCTACGAGCAGTACTTC. Its protein product is CASSQWDSSTYEQYF.

The genes are TRBV5-4 and TRBJ1-4; no clear D. The CDR3 is made up of 13 amino acids. The germline gives CDR1 SGHNT, CDR2 YYREEE (reference sequence). With 5 bases removed from V and 4 bases from J, the gap between germline ends came to 9 bases. CDR3 amino acids: CASRNSLNEKLFF. Written as DNA, the CDR3 is TGTGCCAGCAGAAACAGCCTTAATGAAAAACTGTTTTTT.

This CDR3 is CASSFPGNEQFF. The CDR3 DNA follows: TGCGCCAGCAGCTTTCCGGGGAATGAGCAGTTCTTC. The V call is TRBV5-1, the J call TRBJ2-1; a weak D match, TRBD2 (5 bases). The germline V and J ends were trimmed by 2 bases and 7 bases, with 7 bases remaining between them. The CDR3 extends over 12 amino acids. Germline CDR1 reads SGHRS; CDR2 reads YFSETQ.

This rearrangement joins TRBV6-5 to TRBJ1-2; D is unresolved. The V gene lost 2 bases and the J gene lost 4 bases, with 14 bases spanning the gap. The CDR3 spans 15 residues. The germline V gene has CDR1 MNHEY and CDR2 SVGAGI. The CDR3, as DNA: TGTGCCAGCAGTTACGGGCAGCCCAGCAGCTATGGCTACACCTTC. Encoded protein: CASSYGQPSSYGYTF.

The rearrangement joins TRBV6-5 to TRBJ2-7; D call uncertain. Trimming pared 6 bases from V and 2 bases from J, leaving 8 bases between. Germline assignment: CDR1 MNHEY and CDR2 SVGAGI. The length of the CDR3 is 12 residues. The CDR3, as DNA: TGTGCCAGCAGGGACGTACCCTACGAGCAGTACTTC. This translates into CASRDVPYEQYF.

The chain combines TRBV5-6 with TRBJ2-5; D possibly corresponds to TRBD2 (5 bases). Trimming removed 4 bases at V and 5 bases at J, with 15 bases between. The CDR3 runs 14 residues. Germline V lookup: CDR1 SGHDT, CDR2 YYEEEE. The CDR3 loop is CASSRMGVEETQYF. The CDR3, as DNA: TGTGCCAGCAGCCGAATGGGAGTTGAGGAGACCCAGTACTTC.

V and J are TRBV11-2 and TRBJ2-7, with 8 bases aligning to TRBD1. CDR1 and CDR2 from the germline V gene are SGHAT and FQNNGV. V shed 3 bases, J shed 3 bases, and the junction held 1 base outside the gene matches. This CDR3 is 13 amino acids long. Here the CDR3 DNA reads TGTGCCAGCAGCTTCGACAGGGGCTACGAGCAGTACTTC. Its translation is CASSFDRGYEQYF.